This T cell receptor beta chain stems from a study of cytomegalovirus exposure and HLA in healthy donors. This clone came up once. Its antigen is unknown. General study results and limits: According to a later analysis, most TCR beta chains associated with CMV appeared HLA-restricted.

The V gene lost 0 bases and the J gene lost 4 bases, with 11 bases spanning the gap. Germline lookup yields CDR1 SGDLS and CDR2 YYNGEE. The CDR3 runs 15 residues. Amplification used 60 Vbeta primers and 13 Jbeta primers. Repertoires were generated with immunoSEQ multiplex PCR, while TCRdb's copy carries only in-frame clones and drops some. This repertoire shows around 210,000 clones, roughly three quarters found once; its top ten account for about 1.7%. This receptor was identified in a man aged 50-59 years in good health and CMV-seronegative. Sequencing used PBMCs. This chain uses TRBV9 with TRBJ1-3, with D possibly matching TRBD1 (5 bases). The CDR3 region is CASSVDGARGNTIYF. In nucleotides, the CDR3 is TGTGCCAGCAGCGTAGATGGGGCGCGCGGAAACACCATATATTTT.